This is a list of T cell receptor beta chains from one sample in a study of blood T cell repertoires in COVID-19. Profiled with immunoSEQ multiplex PCR; TCRdb holds only in-frame clones, not every one. The table lists 200,000 to 300,000 clones, around three quarters of them singletons, with 3% to 3.5% in the top ten. Sequenced input: peripheral blood. The source of these receptors is a woman aged 80 or over with acute or convalescent COVID-19. Each CDR3 is given with its conserved first and last residue. A D gene is named only where the DNA matches it firmly. Clone size is not always given. Where it is, it says once, few, many or a class for expanded clones.

j_call v_call clone_size d_call cdr3_aa cdr3_nt
TRBJ1-5 TRBV28 - - CASSFPGGAGANQPQHF TGTGCCAGCAGTTTCCCCGGGGGGGCAGGGGCCAATCAGCCCCAGCATTTT
TRBJ1-2 TRBV6-2/TRBV6-3 - - CASSYDGGSYGYTF TGTGCCAGCAGTTACGATGGGGGCTCTTATGGCTACACCTTC
TRBJ1-4 TRBV7-9 - - CASSLGGALSGELFF TGTGCCAGCAGCTTAGGAGGGGCCCTCAGCGGGGAACTGTTTTTT
TRBJ2-2 TRBV3-1/TRBV3-2 many - CASSLGGARTGELFF TGTGCCAGCAGCCTGGGGGGGGCGCGCACCGGGGAGCTGTTTTTT
TRBJ2-2 TRBV5-1 - - CASNMNTGELFF TGCGCCAGCAATATGAACACCGGGGAGCTGTTTTTT
TRBJ2-7 TRBV5-1 once TRBD1 CASSLTGGTYEQYF TGCGCCAGCAGCTTGACAGGGGGGACCTACGAGCAGTACTTC
TRBJ2-2 TRBV10-3 - TRBD1 CAISGWDRGRTGELFF TGTGCCATCAGTGGGTGGGACAGGGGAAGGACCGGGGAGCTGTTTTTT
TRBJ1-2 TRBV19 few TRBD1 CASSIGDRGIPNYGYTF TGTGCCAGTAGTATTGGGGACAGGGGAATCCCTAACTATGGCTACACCTTC
TRBJ2-7 TRBV5-1 - TRBD1 CASSLAVGQANYEQYF TGCGCCAGCAGCTTGGCCGTAGGACAGGCAAACTACGAGCAGTACTTC
TRBJ2-3 TRBV5-6 - - CASSLAGLGDTQYF TGTGCCAGCAGCTTGGCGGGACTTGGGGATACGCAGTATTTT
TRBJ1-5 TRBV19 - - CASSNLQGSNQPQHF TGTGCCAGTAGTAACCTTCAGGGCTCCAATCAGCCCCAGCATTTT
TRBJ2-2 TRBV6-5 once TRBD2 CASSWAGGRPGELFF TGTGCCAGCAGCTGGGCGGGGGGGCGGCCCGGGGAGCTGTTTTTT
TRBJ2-2 TRBV6-5 - - CASSTQGVAGELFF TGTGCCAGCAGTACACAGGGAGTCGCCGGGGAGCTGTTTTTT
TRBJ2-7 TRBV2 - TRBD2 CASSLGLAGGGSSYEQYF TGTGCCAGCAGTCTTGGACTAGCGGGAGGGGGGAGCTCCTACGAGCAGTACTTC
TRBJ1-2 TRBV6-6 - - CASSQGDHYGYTF TGTGCCAGCAGCCAAGGGGATCACTATGGCTACACCTTC
TRBJ1-2 TRBV27 - - CASSLRGGSYGYTF TGTGCCAGCAGTTTACGTGGGGGCAGCTATGGCTACACCTTC
TRBJ1-2 TRBV3-1/TRBV3-2 - TRBD1 CASSQATGTNYGYTF TGTGCCAGCAGCCAAGCGACAGGGACTAACTATGGCTACACCTTC
TRBJ2-7 TRBV2 - - CASRGGSYEQYF TGTGCCAGCAGAGGGGGCTCCTACGAGCAGTACTTC
TRBJ2-7 TRBV7-9 - - CASSQTGSSYEQYF TGTGCCAGCAGCCAAACAGGGTCCAGCTACGAGCAGTACTTC
TRBJ1-6 TRBV5-1 few TRBD1 CASARDRINSPLHF TGCGCCAGCGCCCGGGACAGAATTAATTCACCCCTCCACTTT
TRBJ2-1 TRBV9 - TRBD2 CASSPRLAGTYNEQFF TGTGCCAGCAGCCCTCGACTAGCGGGGACCTACAATGAGCAGTTCTTC
TRBJ1-2 TRBV27 - TRBD1 CASRDREAYGYTF TGTGCCAGCAGGGACAGGGAAGCGTATGGCTACACCTTC
TRBJ2-3 TRBV5-1 - TRBD2 CASSHTRDYGTQYF TGCGCCAGCAGCCACACCCGGGACTACGGGACGCAGTATTTT
TRBJ1-2 TRBV30 - - CAWSVMGEGGYTF TGTGCCTGGAGTGTAATGGGTGAGGGCGGCTACACCTTC